What follows are 10 T cell receptor beta chains derived from one specimen sequenced in a study of blood T cell repertoires in COVID-19. Measured with immunoSEQ multiplex PCR; TCRdb has only the in-frame clones, and not every one. The data hold around 150,000 clones, with 70% to 85% observed a single time. The sample comprised peripheral blood. Every receptor here comes from an elderly woman with acute or convalescent COVID-19.

This sequence joins TRBV29-1 and TRBJ1-1; no reliable D call. V was clipped by 4 bases and J by 0 bases, with 15 bases between them. The germline CDR1 and CDR2 sequences are SQVTM and ANQGSEA. The CDR3 is made up of 15 amino acids. The CDR3 loop reads CSVVPRLMMNTEAFF. The CDR3 DNA reads TGCAGCGTTGTCCCTAGACTGATGATGAACACTGAAGCTTTCTTT.

This clone has a handful of counts. This chain connects TRBV3-1 (or the pseudogene TRBV3-2) to TRBJ2-1, with 8 bases aligning to TRBD2. Germline CDR1 and CDR2: LGHDT and YNNKEL (reference sequence). The length of the CDR3 is 16 residues. V was clipped by 4 bases and J by 1 base; unmatched bases: 6. For the CDR3, the DNA is TGTGCCAGCAGCCCCGAGGGCGGGAGGTCCTACAATGAGCAGTTCTTC. Amino acids: CASSPEGGRSYNEQFF.

Written as DNA, the CDR3 is TGTGCTAGTGGTTTGGTACCCCCCGACAGGGGCCCTGGAAACACCATATATTTT. Translating it yields CASGLVPPDRGPGNTIYF. The V gene is TRBV12-5, the J gene TRBJ1-3, with TRBD1 matching over 8 bases. The V gene end was trimmed by 0 bases and the J gene end by 2 bases; junction bases not matched to a gene: 9. The germline V gene encodes CDR1 LGHNT and CDR2 FRNRAP. This CDR3 is built from 18 residues.

This chain's CDR3 is CASSQDSSRENDGDTQYF. CDR3 bases: TGTGCCAGCAGCCAAGATTCCTCGCGGGAAAATGACGGAGATACGCAGTATTTT. V usage is TRBV3-1 (or the pseudogene TRBV3-2) and J usage is TRBJ2-3; D possibly corresponds to TRBD2 (6 bases). The V gene's germline CDR1 is LGHDT and CDR2 YNNKEL (reference sequence). V gave up 0 bases and J gave up 5 bases, with 21 bases separating them. The CDR3 loop spans 18 amino acids.

The CDR3: CASSSTAPTDTQYF. The CDR3 DNA is TGCGCCAGCAGCTCCACTGCCCCCACAGATACGCAGTATTTT. The chain has TRBV5-1 and TRBJ2-3; D unclear. Germline V gives CDR1 SGHRS, CDR2 YFSETQ. This CDR3 has 14 residues. Deletions cut 3 bases from V and 2 bases from J, with 10 bases between. The full variable domain, in which reference TRBV5-1 and TRBJ2-3 provide the parts outside the CDR3, is KAGVTQTPRYLIKTRGQQVTLSCSPISGHRSVSWYQQTPGQGLQFLFEYFSETQRNKGNFPGRFSGRQFSNSRSEMNVSTLELGDSALYLCASSSTAPTDTQYFGPGTRLTVL.

The J gene is TRBJ2-7, the V gene TRBV5-1; D is unclear. Germline V CDR1 and CDR2: SGHRS, YFSETQ. There are 13 residues in the CDR3. V was clipped by 0 bases and J by 5 bases, with 9 bases between them. Here the CDR3 reads CASSLGRADEQYF. The CDR3 coding sequence is TGCGCCAGCAGCTTGGGCCGAGCTGACGAGCAGTACTTC.

This chain uses TRBV4-3 with TRBJ2-3; 11 bases line up with TRBD2. Germline V gene data show CDR1 as LGHNA and CDR2 as YSLEER. The junction had 6 bases not matched to a gene; V was cut back by 1 base and J by 6 bases. The CDR3 is made up of 16 amino acids. CDR3 residues: CASSQVLAGGHDTQYF. The CDR3, as DNA: TGCGCCAGCAGCCAAGTATTAGCGGGAGGGCATGATACGCAGTATTTT.

J is TRBJ2-2 and V is TRBV19, with D unclear. CDR1 and CDR2 from the germline V gene are LNHDA and SQIVND (reference sequence). The length of the CDR3 is 14 residues. V shed 2 bases and J shed 2 bases, with 6 bases lying between them. The chain's CDR3 is CASSISVNTGELFF. The CDR3 region has the DNA TGTGCCAGTAGTATATCGGTTAACACCGGGGAGCTGTTTTTT.

A few counts support this clone. This sequence joins TRBV10-2 and TRBJ1-1; D ambiguous. The CDR3 runs 11 residues. The germline V gene has CDR1 WSHSY and CDR2 SAAADI. V was trimmed by 4 bases and J by 4 bases, leaving 4 bases between them. CDR3 protein: CASSGATEAFF. CDR3 nucleotide sequence: TGCGCCAGCAGTGGGGCCACTGAAGCTTTCTTT.

This chain links TRBV10-1 with TRBJ2-3, with a weak D call TRBD2 (6 bases). V was pared by 7 bases and J by 2 bases, with 16 bases between. Germline CDR1 is WNHNN and CDR2 is SYGVQD (reference sequence). This CDR3 region has 15 residues. CDR3: CASKETSSLTDTQYF. DNA of the CDR3: TGCGCCAGCAAAGAGACTAGTTCCCTCACAGATACGCAGTATTTT.